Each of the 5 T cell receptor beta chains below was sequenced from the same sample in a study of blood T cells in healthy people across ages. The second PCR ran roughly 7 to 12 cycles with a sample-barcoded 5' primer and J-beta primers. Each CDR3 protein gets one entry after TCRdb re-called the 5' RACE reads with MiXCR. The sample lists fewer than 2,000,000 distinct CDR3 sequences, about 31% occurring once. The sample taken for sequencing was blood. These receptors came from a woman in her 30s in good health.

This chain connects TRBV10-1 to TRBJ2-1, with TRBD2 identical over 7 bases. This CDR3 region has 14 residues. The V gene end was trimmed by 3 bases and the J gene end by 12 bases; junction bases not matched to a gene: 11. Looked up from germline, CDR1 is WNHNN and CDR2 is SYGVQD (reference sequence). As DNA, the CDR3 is TGCGCCAGCAGTGACCGGGGGAGGGGTAATAGGCAGTTCTTC. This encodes CASSDRGRGNRQFF.

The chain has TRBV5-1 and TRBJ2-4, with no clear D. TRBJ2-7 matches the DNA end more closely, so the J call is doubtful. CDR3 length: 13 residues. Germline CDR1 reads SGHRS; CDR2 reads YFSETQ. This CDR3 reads CASSFQDTYEQYF. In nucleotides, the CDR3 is TGCGCCAGCAGCTTTCAAGATACCTACGAGCAGTACTTC.

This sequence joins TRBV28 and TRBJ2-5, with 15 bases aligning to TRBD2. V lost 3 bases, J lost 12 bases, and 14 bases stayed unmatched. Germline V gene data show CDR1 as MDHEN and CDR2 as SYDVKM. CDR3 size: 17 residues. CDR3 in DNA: TGTGCCAGCAGTTTCCCGCGGGGGACTAGCGGGAGGCTAGGGGAGTACTTC. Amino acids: CASSFPRGTSGRLGEYF.

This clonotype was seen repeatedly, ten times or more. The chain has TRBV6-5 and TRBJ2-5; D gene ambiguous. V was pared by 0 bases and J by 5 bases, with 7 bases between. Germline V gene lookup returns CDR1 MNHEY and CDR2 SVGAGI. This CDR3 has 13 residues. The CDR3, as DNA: TGTGCCAGCAGTTACTCGGCTCTGGAGACCCAGTACTTC. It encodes CASSYSALETQYF.

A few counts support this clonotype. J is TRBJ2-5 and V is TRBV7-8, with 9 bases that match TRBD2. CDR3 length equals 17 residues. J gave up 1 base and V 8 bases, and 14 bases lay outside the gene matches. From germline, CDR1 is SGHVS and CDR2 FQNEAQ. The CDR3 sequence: CASGLGWRGGTQETQYF. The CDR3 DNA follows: TGTGCCAGCGGCCTAGGATGGCGGGGGGGAACCCAAGAGACCCAGTACTTC.